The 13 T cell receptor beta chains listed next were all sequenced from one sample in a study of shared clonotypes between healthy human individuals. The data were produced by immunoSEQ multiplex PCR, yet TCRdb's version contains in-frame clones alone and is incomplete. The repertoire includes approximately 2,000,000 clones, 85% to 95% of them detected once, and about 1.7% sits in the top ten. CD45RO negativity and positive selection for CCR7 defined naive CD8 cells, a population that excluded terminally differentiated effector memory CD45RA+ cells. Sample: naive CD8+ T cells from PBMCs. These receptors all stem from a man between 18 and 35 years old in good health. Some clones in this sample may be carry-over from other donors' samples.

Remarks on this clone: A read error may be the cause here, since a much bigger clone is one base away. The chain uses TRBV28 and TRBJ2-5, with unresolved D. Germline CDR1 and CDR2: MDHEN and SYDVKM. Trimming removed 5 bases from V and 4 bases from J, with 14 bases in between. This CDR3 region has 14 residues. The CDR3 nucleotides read TGTGCCAGCAGTCCCGATTTGAGCCCAGAGACCCAGTACTTC. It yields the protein CASSPDLSPETQYF. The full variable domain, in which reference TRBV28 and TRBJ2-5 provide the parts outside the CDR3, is DVKVTQSSRYLVKRTGEKVFLECVQDMDHENMFWYRQDPGLGLRLIYFSYDVKMKEKGDIPEGYSVSREKKERFSLILESASTNQTSMYLCASSPDLSPETQYFGPGTRLLVL.

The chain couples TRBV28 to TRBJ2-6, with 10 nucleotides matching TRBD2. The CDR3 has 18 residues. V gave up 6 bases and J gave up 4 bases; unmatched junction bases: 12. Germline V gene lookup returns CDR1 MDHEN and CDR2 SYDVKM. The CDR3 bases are TGTGCCAGCAGCCCCGCTAGCGGGAGTCTGGCAGGGGCCAACGTCCTGACTTTC. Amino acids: CASSPASGSLAGANVLTF.

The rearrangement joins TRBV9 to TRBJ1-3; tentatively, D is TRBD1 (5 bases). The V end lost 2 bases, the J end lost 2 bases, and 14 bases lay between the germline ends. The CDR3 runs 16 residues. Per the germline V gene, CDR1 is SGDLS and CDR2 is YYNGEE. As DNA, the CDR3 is TGTGCCAGCAGCGTTGGGGCTGTGGGGACTGGAAACACCATATATTTT. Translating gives CASSVGAVGTGNTIYF.

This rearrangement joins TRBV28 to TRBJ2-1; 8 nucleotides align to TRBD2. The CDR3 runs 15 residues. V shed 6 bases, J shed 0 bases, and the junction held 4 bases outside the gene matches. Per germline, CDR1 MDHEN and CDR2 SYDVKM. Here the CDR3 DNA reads TGTGCCAGCAGCCTTAGCGGGAACTCCTACAATGAGCAGTTCTTC. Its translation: CASSLSGNSYNEQFF.

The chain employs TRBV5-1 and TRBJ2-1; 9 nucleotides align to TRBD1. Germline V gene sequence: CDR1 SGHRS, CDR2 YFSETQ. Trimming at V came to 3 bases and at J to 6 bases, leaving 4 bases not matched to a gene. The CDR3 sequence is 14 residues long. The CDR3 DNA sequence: TGCGCCAGCAGCTCCTGGACAGGGGCCAATGAGCAGTTCTTC. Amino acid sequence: CASSSWTGANEQFF.

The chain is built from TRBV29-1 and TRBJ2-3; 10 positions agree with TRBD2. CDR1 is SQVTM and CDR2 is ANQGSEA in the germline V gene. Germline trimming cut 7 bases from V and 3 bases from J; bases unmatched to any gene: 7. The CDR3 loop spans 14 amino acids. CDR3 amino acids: CSGSPAGGTDTQYF. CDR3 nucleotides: TGCAGCGGATCACCAGCGGGAGGGACAGATACGCAGTATTTT.

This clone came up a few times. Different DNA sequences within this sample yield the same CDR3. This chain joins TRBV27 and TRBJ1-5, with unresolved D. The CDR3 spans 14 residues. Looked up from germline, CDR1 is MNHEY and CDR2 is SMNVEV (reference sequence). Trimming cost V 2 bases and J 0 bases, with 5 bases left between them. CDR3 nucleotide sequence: TGTGCCAGCAGTTTACAGGATAGCAATCAGCCCCAGCATTTT. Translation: CASSLQDSNQPQHF.

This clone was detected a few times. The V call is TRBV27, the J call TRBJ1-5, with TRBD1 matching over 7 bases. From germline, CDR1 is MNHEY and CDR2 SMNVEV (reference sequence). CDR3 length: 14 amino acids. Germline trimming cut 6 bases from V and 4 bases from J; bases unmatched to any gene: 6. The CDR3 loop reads CASRSDRENQPQHF. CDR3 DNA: TGTGCCAGCAGATCAGACAGGGAGAATCAGCCCCAGCATTTT.

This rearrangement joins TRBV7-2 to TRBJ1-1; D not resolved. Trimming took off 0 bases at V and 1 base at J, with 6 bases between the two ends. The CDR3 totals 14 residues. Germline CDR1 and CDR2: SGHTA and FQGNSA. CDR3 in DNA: TGTGCCAGCAGCTTAGCCGCGGGGAACACTGAAGCTTTCTTT. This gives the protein CASSLAAGNTEAFF.

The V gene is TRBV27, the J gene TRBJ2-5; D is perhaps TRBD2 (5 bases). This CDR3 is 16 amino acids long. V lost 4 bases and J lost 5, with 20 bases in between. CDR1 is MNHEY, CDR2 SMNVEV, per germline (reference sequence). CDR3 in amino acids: CASSSSRGMDWETQYF. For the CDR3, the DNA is TGTGCCAGCAGTTCAAGCCGGGGAATGGATTGGGAGACCCAGTACTTC.

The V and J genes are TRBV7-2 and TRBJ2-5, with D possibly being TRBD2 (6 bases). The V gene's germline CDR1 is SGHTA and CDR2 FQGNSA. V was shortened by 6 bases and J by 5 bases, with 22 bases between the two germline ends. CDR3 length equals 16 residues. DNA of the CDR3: TGTGCCAGCAGAGCATCCCGGCGGGGCCGGGCGGAGACCCAGTACTTC. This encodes CASRASRRGRAETQYF.

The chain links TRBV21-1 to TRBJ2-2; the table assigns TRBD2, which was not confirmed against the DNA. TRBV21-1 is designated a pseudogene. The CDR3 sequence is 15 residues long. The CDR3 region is CASEGTSGNTGELFF. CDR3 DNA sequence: TGTGCCAGCGAAGGGACTAGCGGGAACACCGGGGAGCTGTTTTTT.

This CDR3 is CASSPRRGTGNTIYF. In nucleotides, the CDR3 is TGTGCCAGCAGCCCCCGGCGGGGGACTGGAAACACCATATATTTT. The chain employs TRBV6-5 and TRBJ1-3, with D perhaps TRBD1 (5 bases). Germline V lookup: CDR1 MNHEY, CDR2 SVGAGI. CDR3 size: 15 residues. V shed 6 bases and J shed 2 bases, with 14 bases lying between them.